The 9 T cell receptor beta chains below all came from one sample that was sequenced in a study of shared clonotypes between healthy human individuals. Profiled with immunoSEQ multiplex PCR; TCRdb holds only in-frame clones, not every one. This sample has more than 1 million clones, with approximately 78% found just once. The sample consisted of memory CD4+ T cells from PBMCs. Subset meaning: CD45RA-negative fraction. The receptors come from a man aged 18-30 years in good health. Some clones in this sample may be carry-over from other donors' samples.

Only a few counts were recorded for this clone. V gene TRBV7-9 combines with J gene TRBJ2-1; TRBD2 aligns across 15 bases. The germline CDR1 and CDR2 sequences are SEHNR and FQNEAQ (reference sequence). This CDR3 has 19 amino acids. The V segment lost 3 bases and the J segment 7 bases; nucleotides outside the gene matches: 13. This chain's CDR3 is CASSFPEGLAGGRKNEQFF. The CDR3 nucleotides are TGTGCCAGCAGCTTCCCAGAGGGACTAGCGGGAGGACGGAAGAATGAGCAGTTCTTC.

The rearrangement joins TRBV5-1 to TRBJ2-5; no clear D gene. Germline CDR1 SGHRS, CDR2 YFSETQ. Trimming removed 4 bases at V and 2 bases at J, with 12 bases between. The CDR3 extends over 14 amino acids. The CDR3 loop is CASSIRVGQETQYF. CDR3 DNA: TGCGCCAGCAGCATCCGGGTGGGGCAAGAGACCCAGTACTTC. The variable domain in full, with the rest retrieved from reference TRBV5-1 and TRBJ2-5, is KAGVTQTPRYLIKTRGQQVTLSCSPISGHRSVSWYQQTPGQGLQFLFEYFSETQRNKGNFPGRFSGRQFSNSRSEMNVSTLELGDSALYLCASSIRVGQETQYFGPGTRLLVL.

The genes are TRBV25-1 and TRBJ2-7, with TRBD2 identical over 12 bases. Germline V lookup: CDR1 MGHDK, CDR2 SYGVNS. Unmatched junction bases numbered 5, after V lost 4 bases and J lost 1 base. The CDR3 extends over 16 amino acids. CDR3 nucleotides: TGTGCCAGCAGTGGGTCTGGGACTAGCGGGTCCTACGAGCAGTACTTC. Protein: CASSGSGTSGSYEQYF.

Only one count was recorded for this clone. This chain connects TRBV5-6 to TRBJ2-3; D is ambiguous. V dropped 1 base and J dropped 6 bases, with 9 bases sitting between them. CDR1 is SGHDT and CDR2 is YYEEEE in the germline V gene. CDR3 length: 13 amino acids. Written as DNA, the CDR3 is TGTGCCAGCAGCTTGAACAACGTGGATACGCAGTATTTT. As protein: CASSLNNVDTQYF.

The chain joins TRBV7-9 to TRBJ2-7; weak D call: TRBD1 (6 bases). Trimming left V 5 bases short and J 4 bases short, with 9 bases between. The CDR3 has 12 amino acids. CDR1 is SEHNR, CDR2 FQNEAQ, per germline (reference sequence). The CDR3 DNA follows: TGTGCCAGCAGCGCTACAGGGTACGAGCAGTACTTC. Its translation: CASSATGYEQYF.

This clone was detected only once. The CDR3 here is CASSLAGAAAGYTF. The CDR3 region has the DNA TGTGCCAGCAGCTTAGCTGGGGCAGCGGCTGGCTACACCTTC. The chain combines TRBV7-9 with TRBJ1-2; D may be TRBD1 (5 bases). Germline V lookup: CDR1 SEHNR, CDR2 FQNEAQ (reference sequence). The CDR3 has 14 amino acids. The germline V and J ends were trimmed by 0 bases and 7 bases, with 12 bases remaining between them.

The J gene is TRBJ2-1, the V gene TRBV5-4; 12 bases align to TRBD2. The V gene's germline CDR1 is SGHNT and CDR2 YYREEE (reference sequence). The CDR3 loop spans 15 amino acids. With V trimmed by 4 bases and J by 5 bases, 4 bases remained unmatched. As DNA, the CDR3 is TGTGCCAGCAGCCGGCTAGCGGGAGGGAACAATGAGCAGTTCTTC. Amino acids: CASSRLAGGNNEQFF.

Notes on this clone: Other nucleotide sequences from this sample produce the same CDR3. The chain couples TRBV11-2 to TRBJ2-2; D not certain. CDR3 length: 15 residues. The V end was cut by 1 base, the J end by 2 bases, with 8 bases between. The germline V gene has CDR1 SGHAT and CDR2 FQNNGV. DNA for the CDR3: TGTGCCAGCAGCTTAGGTCCAGGAAACACCGGGGAGCTGTTTTTT. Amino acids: CASSLGPGNTGELFF.

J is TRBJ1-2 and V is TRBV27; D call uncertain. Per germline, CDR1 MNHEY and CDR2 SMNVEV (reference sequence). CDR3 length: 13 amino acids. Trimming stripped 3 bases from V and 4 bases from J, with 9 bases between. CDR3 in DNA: TGTGCCAGCAGTTTGGGAGGCGGCTATGGCTACACCTTC. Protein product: CASSLGGGYGYTF.